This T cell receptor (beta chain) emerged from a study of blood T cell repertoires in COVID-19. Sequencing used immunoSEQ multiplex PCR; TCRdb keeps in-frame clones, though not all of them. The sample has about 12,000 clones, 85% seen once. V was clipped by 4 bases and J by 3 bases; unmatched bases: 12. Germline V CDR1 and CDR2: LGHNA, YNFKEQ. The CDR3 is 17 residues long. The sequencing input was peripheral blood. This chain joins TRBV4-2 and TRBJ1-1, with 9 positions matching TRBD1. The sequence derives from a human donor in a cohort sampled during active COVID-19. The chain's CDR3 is CASSPYTQGARDTEAFF. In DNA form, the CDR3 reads TGTGCCAGCAGCCCTTATACACAGGGGGCGCGGGACACTGAAGCTTTCTTT.